Listed below are T cell receptor beta chains from one sample, sequenced in a study of identifying expanded T cells in peripheral blood. Produced via immunoSEQ multiplex PCR; TCRdb's table is partial and in-frame only. The sample lists 75,000 to 100,000 clones, about 91% occurring once. The sample comprised blood. The receptors were gathered from a person between 18 and 69 years old in good health. Each CDR3 is given with its conserved first and last residue. D genes are given only for firm matches. Size tells how often a clone was seen (once, few, many) or the class of an expanded clone, and some rows leave it out.

j_call: TRBJ1-4
d_call: .
cdr3_length: 11
v_call: TRBV21-1
clone_size: .
cdr3_aa: CASILVEKLFF
cdr3_nt: TGTGCCAGCATTCTCGTTGAAAAACTGTTTTTT

j_call: TRBJ2-7
d_call: TRBD2
cdr3_length: 14
v_call: TRBV2
clone_size: .
cdr3_aa: CASKTTSGGYEQYF
cdr3_nt: TGTGCCAGCAAAACGACTAGCGGGGGCTACGAGCAGTACTTC

j_call: TRBJ1-1
d_call: .
cdr3_length: 14
v_call: TRBV6-5
clone_size: .
cdr3_aa: CASSYQTLTSPTFF
cdr3_nt: TGTGCCAGCAGTTACCAGACCCTTACCTCCCCGACTTTCTTT

j_call: TRBJ2-1
d_call: .
cdr3_length: 15
v_call: TRBV11-2
clone_size: .
cdr3_aa: CASTFSGSSYNEQFF
cdr3_nt: TGTGCCAGCACCTTCAGCGGATCCTCCTACAATGAGCAGTTCTTC

j_call: TRBJ2-2
d_call: .
cdr3_length: 16
v_call: TRBV7-9
clone_size: .
cdr3_aa: CASSPVTGSNTGELFF
cdr3_nt: TGTGCCAGCAGCCCCGTAACCGGGTCGAACACCGGGGAGCTGTTTTTT

j_call: TRBJ2-4
d_call: TRBD1
cdr3_length: 13
v_call: TRBV4-1
clone_size: .
cdr3_aa: CASSPGQEYIQYF
cdr3_nt: TGCGCCAGCAGCCCGGGACAGGAATACATTCAGTACTTC

j_call: TRBJ1-5
d_call: .
cdr3_length: 14
v_call: TRBV9
clone_size: few
cdr3_aa: CASSSTDSNQPQHF
cdr3_nt: TGTGCCAGCAGCTCAACAGATAGCAATCAGCCCCAGCATTTT

j_call: TRBJ2-1
d_call: TRBD2
cdr3_length: 15
v_call: TRBV5-8
clone_size: .
cdr3_aa: CASSLAGTRHNEQFF
cdr3_nt: TGTGCCAGCAGCTTGGCCGGGACTAGGCACAATGAGCAGTTCTTC

j_call: TRBJ2-3
d_call: .
cdr3_length: 14
v_call: TRBV5-6
clone_size: .
cdr3_aa: CASSSGASADTQYF
cdr3_nt: TGTGCCAGCAGCTCCGGGGCCTCGGCCGATACGCAGTATTTT

j_call: TRBJ2-5
d_call: .
cdr3_length: 11
v_call: TRBV20-1
clone_size: .
cdr3_aa: CSEAATETQYF
cdr3_nt: TGCAGTGAGGCCGCTACGGAGACCCAGTACTTC

j_call: TRBJ1-1
d_call: .
cdr3_length: 14
v_call: TRBV19
clone_size: .
cdr3_aa: CASRKLGGNTEAFF
cdr3_nt: TGTGCCAGTAGGAAGCTAGGGGGGAACACTGAAGCTTTCTTT

j_call: TRBJ1-4
d_call: .
cdr3_length: 16
v_call: TRBV5-6
clone_size: once
cdr3_aa: CASSSYWASTNEKLFF
cdr3_nt: TGTGCCAGCAGTTCCTATTGGGCCTCAACTAATGAAAAACTGTTTTTT

j_call: TRBJ2-7
d_call: TRBD1
cdr3_length: 12
v_call: TRBV5-1
clone_size: .
cdr3_aa: CASRRDRYEQYF
cdr3_nt: TGCGCCAGCAGACGGGACAGGTACGAGCAGTACTTC

j_call: TRBJ1-2
d_call: TRBD1
cdr3_length: 16
v_call: TRBV7-2
clone_size: once
cdr3_aa: CASSLYETGTGYGYTF
cdr3_nt: TGTGCCAGCAGCTTATACGAAACCGGGACAGGGTATGGCTACACCTTC

j_call: TRBJ2-2
d_call: .
cdr3_length: 18
v_call: TRBV27
clone_size: .
cdr3_aa: CASSFWPPGLLNTGELFF
cdr3_nt: TGTGCCAGCAGTTTTTGGCCCCCCGGACTGTTGAACACCGGGGAGCTGTTTTTT

j_call: TRBJ2-3
d_call: .
cdr3_length: 13
v_call: TRBV11-2
clone_size: .
cdr3_aa: CASSFLRTDTQYF
cdr3_nt: TGTGCCAGCAGCTTCCTCCGCACAGATACGCAGTATTTT

j_call: TRBJ1-1
d_call: TRBD1
cdr3_length: 14
v_call: TRBV5-1
clone_size: once
cdr3_aa: CASSLGTGNTEAFF
cdr3_nt: TGCGCCAGCAGCTTGGGGACAGGCAACACTGAAGCTTTCTTT

j_call: TRBJ2-1
d_call: .
cdr3_length: 13
v_call: TRBV21-1
clone_size: .
cdr3_aa: CARTGLLNNEQFF
cdr3_nt: TGTGCCAGAACGGGACTCCTCAACAATGAGCAGTTCTTC